The present T cell receptor (beta chain) was sequenced within a study of T cell changes during pregnancy in multiple sclerosis. Using immunoSEQ multiplex PCR, the repertoire was profiled, and TCRdb retains in-frame clones only, with some absent. The sample gives over 100,000 clones, roughly 92% of which show up once; 1.5% is in the top ten. Losses at the gene ends were 7 bases for V and 7 bases for J; bases not matched to a gene: 9. The CDR3 spans 15 residues. CDR1 and CDR2 from the germline V gene are LGHNT and FRNRAP. The rearrangement uses TRBV12-5 and TRBJ2-1, with TRBD1 matching 11 bases. Sequences were derived from peripheral blood, sampled in the third trimester of pregnancy. This TCR was recovered from a female donor with multiple sclerosis, enrolled in a pregnancy study. The CDR3 region has the DNA TGTGCTAGTGCCTCGGACAGGGGGCCGTCTAATGAGCAGTTCTTC. Its translation is CASASDRGPSNEQFF. Based on the CDR3 plus reference TRBV12-5 and TRBJ2-1, the full variable domain is DARVTQTPRHKVTEMGQEVTMRCQPILGHNTVFWYRQTMMQGLELLAYFRNRAPLDDSGMPKDRFSAEMPDATLATLKIQPSEPRDSAVYFCASASDRGPSNEQFFGPGTRLTVL.